This T cell receptor (beta chain) appears in the sequencing data of a study of T cell responses to AZD1222 COVID-19 vaccine. Profiling relied on immunoSEQ multiplex PCR, and the TCRdb table lists in-frame clones only, not all of them. In the table there are under 170,000 clones, 94% of which are singletons. The sample was peripheral blood, taken on day 0 of AZD1222 vaccination. This receptor was obtained from an adult in good health.

This CDR3 is CASSLVGVNTGELFF. The CDR3 bases are TGCGCCAGCAGCTTGGTTGGGGTCAACACCGGGGAGCTGTTTTTT. The chain uses TRBV5-1 and TRBJ2-2; D remains unclear. Germline lookup yields CDR1 SGHRS and CDR2 YFSETQ. The V end lost 0 bases, the J end lost 2 bases, and 8 bases lay between the germline ends. The CDR3 contains 15 residues.